A single sample is the source of the 3 T cell receptor beta chains below, sequenced in a study of CDR3 diversity in severe acne. Using its own MiXCR run on the PCR reads, TCRdb lists one record per CDR3 protein. The sample has about 85,000 distinct CDR3 sequences, 45% to 55% seen once. The sequencing sample was made of blood. These receptors were obtained from a male donor in good health, serving as a control.

This clonotype was counted ten times or more. The V call is TRBV3-1, the J call TRBJ2-7, with D possibly matching TRBD1 (5 bases). The CDR3 covers 18 residues. Looked up from germline, CDR1 is LGHDT and CDR2 is YNNKEL (reference sequence). V was shortened by 0 bases and J by 1 base, with 19 bases between the two germline ends. The CDR3 nucleotides read TGTGCCAGCAGCCAAGATAAAGGAATGGCAGGGAAATCCTACGAGCAGTACTTC. The encoded protein is CASSQDKGMAGKSYEQYF.

This clonotype showed up just a few times. V gene TRBV20-1 combines with J gene TRBJ2-2; perhaps TRBD2 as D (7 bases). Germline CDR1 is DFQATT and CDR2 is SNEGSKA (reference sequence). The CDR3 spans 17 residues. The V end was cut by 1 base, the J end by 4 bases, with 19 bases between. CDR3 amino acids: CSARARGERGGTGELFF. In DNA form, the CDR3 reads TGCAGTGCTAGAGCCAGGGGCGAGCGGGGAGGCACCGGGGAGCTGTTTTTT.

Regarding this clonotype: A read error may account for a junction end that differs from germline. The rearrangement uses TRBV3-1 and TRBJ1-5; 9 nucleotides line up with TRBD1. This CDR3 contains 15 residues. From germline, CDR1 is LGHDT and CDR2 YNNKEL (reference sequence). CDR3 nucleotide sequence: TGTGCCTGCAGCCAAGGGGACAGGGAGCAACAGCCCCAGCATTTT. Amino acid sequence: CACSQGDREQQPQHF.